This T cell receptor beta chain comes out of a study of shared clonotypes between healthy human individuals. Study-wide background: For every donor, three CD4 naive, three CD4 memory, two CD8 naive and one CD8 memory plates were used.

Study-wide results and caveats: Only blood samples were collected, and tissue repertoires likely differ. Among donors, the sharing of clonotypes was expected to be influenced by sequencing depth.

Trimming pared 3 bases from V and 5 bases from J, leaving 10 bases between. CDR1 is KGHSH and CDR2 is LQKENI in the germline V gene. The CDR3 has 13 amino acids. As handled by the study authors: Filtering differed since immunoSEQ provided only junctions, with no quality scores. Only in-frame clones appear in the TCRdb table, and some are missing; sequencing was by immunoSEQ multiplex PCR. For V, J and clone size, that table is used; D and trimming come from the DNA. The sample has about 1 million clones; around 78% are singletons. On this clone itself: Its target is unknown.

The chain links TRBV18 to TRBJ2-5, with D tentatively TRBD2 (5 bases). Material: memory CD4+ T cells from PBMCs. Subset indicated: CD45RA-negative fraction. The TCR was taken from a man between 18 and 35 years old in good health. Some clones in this sample may be carry-over from other donors' samples. As DNA, the CDR3 is TGTGCCAGCTCACCTCCAGCGGTTGAGACCCAGTACTTC. The encoded protein is CASSPPAVETQYF.